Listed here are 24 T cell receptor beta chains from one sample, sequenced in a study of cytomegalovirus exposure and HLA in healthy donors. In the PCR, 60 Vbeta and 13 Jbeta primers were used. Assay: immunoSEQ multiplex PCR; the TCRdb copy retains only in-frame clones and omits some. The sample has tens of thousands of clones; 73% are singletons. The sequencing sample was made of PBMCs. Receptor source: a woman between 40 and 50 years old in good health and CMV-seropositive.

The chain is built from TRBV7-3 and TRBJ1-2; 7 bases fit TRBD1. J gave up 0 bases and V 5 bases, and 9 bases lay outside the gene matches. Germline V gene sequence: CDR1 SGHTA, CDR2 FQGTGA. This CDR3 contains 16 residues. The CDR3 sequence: CASSPQAGTANYGYTF. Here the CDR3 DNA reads TGTGCCAGCAGCCCTCAGGCCGGGACAGCTAACTATGGCTACACCTTC. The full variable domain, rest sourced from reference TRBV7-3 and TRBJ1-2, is GAGVSQTPSNKVTEKGKYVELRCDPISGHTALYWYRQSLGQGPEFLIYFQGTGAADDSGLPNDRFFAVRPEGSVSTLKIQRTERGDSAVYLCASSPQAGTANYGYTFGSGTRLTVV.

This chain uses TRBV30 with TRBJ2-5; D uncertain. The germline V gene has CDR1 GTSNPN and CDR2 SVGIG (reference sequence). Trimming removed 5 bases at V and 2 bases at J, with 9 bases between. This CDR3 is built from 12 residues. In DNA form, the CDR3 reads TGTGCCTGGGAGATCGTACAAGAGACCCAGTACTTC. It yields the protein CAWEIVQETQYF.

The CDR3 DNA is TGTGCCATCAGTGCCCATCAAGAGACCCAGTACTTC. It is translated as CAISAHQETQYF. The chain recombines TRBV10-3 with TRBJ2-5; the D is unclear. The CDR3 totals 12 residues. Trimming pared 4 bases from V and 2 bases from J, leaving 5 bases between. Germline V gene sequence: CDR1 ENHRY, CDR2 SYGVKD.

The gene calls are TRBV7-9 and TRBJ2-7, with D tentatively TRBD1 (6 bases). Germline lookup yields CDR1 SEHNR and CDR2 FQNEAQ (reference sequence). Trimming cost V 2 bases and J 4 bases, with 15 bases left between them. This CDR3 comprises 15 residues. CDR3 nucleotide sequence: TGTGCCAGCAGCTTAACCGGACAGCCCCCTTACGAGCAGTACTTC. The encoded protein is CASSLTGQPPYEQYF.

CDR3 region: CASRGEGRTDTQYF. CDR3 nucleotides: TGTGCCAGCAGGGGGGAGGGACGAACAGATACGCAGTATTTT. The V and J genes are TRBV6-5 and TRBJ2-3; 7 bases line up with TRBD2. Germline CDR1 MNHEY, CDR2 SVGAGI. With V trimmed by 6 bases and J by 3 bases, 6 bases remained unmatched. The CDR3 totals 14 residues.

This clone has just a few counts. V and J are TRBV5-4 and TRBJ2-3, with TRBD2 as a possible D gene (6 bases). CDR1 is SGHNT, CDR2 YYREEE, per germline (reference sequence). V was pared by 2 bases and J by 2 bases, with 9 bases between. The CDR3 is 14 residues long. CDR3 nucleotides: TGTGCCAGCAGCTTTGGCGGGACCACAGATACGCAGTATTTT. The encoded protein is CASSFGGTTDTQYF.

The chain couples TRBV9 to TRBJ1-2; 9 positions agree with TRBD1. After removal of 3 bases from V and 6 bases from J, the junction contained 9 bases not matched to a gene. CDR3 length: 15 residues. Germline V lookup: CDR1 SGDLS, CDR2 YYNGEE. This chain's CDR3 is CASSAGRRQGDGYTF. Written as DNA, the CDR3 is TGTGCCAGCAGCGCGGGGAGGCGACAGGGGGATGGCTACACCTTC.

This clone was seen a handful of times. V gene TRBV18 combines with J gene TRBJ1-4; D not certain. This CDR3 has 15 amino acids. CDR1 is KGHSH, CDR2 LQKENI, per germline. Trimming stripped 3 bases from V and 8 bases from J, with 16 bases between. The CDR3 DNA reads TGTGCCAGCTCACCCGACGGAGGCCTTGGAGAAAAACTGTTTTTT. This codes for CASSPDGGLGEKLFF.

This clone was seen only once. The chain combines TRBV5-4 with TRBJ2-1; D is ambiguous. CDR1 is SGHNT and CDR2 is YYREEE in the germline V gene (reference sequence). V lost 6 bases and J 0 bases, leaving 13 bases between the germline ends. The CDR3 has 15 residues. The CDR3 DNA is TGTGCCAGCACCCGTTCTCCTAGCTCCTACAATGAGCAGTTCTTC. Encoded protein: CASTRSPSSYNEQFF.

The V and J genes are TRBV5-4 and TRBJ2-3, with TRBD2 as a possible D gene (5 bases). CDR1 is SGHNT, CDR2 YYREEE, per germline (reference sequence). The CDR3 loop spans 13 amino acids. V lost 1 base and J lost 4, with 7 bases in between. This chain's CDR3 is CASSLRRSDTQYF. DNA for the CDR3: TGTGCCAGCAGCTTGAGGAGGTCAGATACGCAGTATTTT. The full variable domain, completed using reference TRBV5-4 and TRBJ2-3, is ETGVTQSPTHLIKTRGQQVTLRCSSQSGHNTVSWYQQALGQGPQFIFQYYREEENGRGNFPPRFSGLQFPNYSSELNVNALELDDSALYLCASSLRRSDTQYFGPGTRLTVL.

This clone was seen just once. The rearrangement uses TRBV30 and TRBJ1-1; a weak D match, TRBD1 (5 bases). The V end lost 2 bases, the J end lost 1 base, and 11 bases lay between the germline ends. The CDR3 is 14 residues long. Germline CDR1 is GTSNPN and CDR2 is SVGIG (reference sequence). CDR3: CAWSWGGENTEAFF. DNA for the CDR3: TGTGCCTGGAGTTGGGGCGGTGAGAACACTGAAGCTTTCTTT.

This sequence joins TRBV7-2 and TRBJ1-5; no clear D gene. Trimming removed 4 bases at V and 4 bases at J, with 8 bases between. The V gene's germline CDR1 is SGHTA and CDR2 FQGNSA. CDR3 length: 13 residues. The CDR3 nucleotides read TGTGCCAGCAGCTCAGACTGGAATCAGCCCCAGCATTTT. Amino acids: CASSSDWNQPQHF.

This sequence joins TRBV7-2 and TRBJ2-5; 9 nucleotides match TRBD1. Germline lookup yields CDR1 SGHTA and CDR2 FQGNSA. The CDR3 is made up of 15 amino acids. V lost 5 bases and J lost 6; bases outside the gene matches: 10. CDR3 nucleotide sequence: TGTGCCAGCAGCCCCGGACTACAGGGGGCAAAGACCCAGTACTTC. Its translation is CASSPGLQGAKTQYF. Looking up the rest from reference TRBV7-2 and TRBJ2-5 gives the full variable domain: GAGVSQSPSNKVTEKGKDVELRCDPISGHTALYWYRQSLGQGLEFLIYFQGNSAPDKSGLPSDRFSAERTGGSVSTLTIQRTQQEDSAVYLCASSPGLQGAKTQYFGPGTRLLVL.

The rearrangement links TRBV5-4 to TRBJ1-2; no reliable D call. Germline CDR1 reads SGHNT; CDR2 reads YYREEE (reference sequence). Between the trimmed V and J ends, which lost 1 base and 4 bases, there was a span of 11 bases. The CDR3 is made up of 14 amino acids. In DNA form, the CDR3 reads TGTGCCAGCAGCTTGAACATTGAGGGCTATGGCTACACCTTC. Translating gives CASSLNIEGYGYTF.

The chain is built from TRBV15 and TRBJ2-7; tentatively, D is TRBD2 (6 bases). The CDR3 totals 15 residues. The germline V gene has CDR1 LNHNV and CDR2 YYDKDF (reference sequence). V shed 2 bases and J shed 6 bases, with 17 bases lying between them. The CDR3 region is CATSRTPGVRPEQYF. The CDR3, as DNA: TGTGCCACCAGCAGAACCCCGGGGGTACGGCCCGAGCAGTACTTC.

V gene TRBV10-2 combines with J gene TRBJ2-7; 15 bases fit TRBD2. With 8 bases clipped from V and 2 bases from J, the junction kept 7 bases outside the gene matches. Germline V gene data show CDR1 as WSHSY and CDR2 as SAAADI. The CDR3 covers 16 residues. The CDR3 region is CASWTSGGVQTYEQYF. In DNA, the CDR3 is TGCGCCAGCTGGACTAGCGGGGGGGTCCAGACCTACGAGCAGTACTTC.

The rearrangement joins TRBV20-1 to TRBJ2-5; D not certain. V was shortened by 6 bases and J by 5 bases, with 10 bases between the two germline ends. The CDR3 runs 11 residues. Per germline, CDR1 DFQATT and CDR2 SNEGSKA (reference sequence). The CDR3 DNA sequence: TGCAGTGCCAATAGTGTGGAGACCCAGTACTTC. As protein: CSANSVETQYF.

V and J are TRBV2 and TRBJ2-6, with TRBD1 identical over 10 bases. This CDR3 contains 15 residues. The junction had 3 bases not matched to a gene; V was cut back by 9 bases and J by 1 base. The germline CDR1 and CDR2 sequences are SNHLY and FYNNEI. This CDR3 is CARGQGGSGANVLTF. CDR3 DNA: TGTGCCAGAGGACAGGGGGGGTCTGGGGCCAACGTCCTGACTTTC. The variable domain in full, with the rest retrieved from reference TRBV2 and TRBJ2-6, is EPEVTQTPSHQVTQMGQEVILRCVPISNHLYFYWYRQILGQKVEFLVSFYNNEISEKSEIFDDQFSVERPDGSNFTLKIRSTKLEDSAMYFCARGQGGSGANVLTFGAGSRLTVL.

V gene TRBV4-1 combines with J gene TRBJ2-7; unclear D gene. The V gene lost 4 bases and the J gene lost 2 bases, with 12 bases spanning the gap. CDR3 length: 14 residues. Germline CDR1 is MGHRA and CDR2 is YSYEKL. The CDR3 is CASSLLFPPYEQYF. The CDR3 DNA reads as TGCGCCAGCAGCCTCCTATTCCCTCCCTACGAGCAGTACTTC.

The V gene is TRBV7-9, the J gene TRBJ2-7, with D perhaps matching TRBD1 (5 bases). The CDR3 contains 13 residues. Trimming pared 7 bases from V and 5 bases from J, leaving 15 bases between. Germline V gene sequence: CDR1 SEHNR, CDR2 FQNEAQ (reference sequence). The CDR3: CASNRQTAHEQYF. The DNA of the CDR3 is TGTGCCAGCAACCGACAGACTGCCCACGAGCAGTACTTC.

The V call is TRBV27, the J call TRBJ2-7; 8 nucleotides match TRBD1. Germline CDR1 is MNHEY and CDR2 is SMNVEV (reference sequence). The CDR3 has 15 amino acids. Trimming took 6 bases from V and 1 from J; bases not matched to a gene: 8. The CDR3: CASRWTGLGSYEQYF. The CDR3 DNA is TGTGCCAGCAGGTGGACAGGGTTAGGATCCTACGAGCAGTACTTC.

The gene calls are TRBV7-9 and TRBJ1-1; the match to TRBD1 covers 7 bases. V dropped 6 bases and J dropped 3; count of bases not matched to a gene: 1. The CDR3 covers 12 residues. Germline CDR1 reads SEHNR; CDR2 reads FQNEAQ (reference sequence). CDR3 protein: CASRGQYTEAFF. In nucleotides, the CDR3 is TGTGCCAGCAGGGGACAGTACACTGAAGCTTTCTTT.

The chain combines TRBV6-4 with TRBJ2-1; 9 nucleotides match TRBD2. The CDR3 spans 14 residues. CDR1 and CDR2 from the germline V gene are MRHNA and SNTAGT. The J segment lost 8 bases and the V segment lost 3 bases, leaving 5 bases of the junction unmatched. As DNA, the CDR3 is TGTGCCAGCAGTGATCTAGCGGGAAACGATGAGCAGTTCTTC. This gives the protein CASSDLAGNDEQFF.

The CDR3, as DNA: TGCAGCGTTGATGTGGCGGGAGGACGAGAGACCCAGTACTTC. Amino acid sequence: CSVDVAGGRETQYF. The V call is TRBV29-1, the J call TRBJ2-5; 8 positions agree with TRBD2. CDR1 is SQVTM, CDR2 ANQGSEA, per germline. The V segment lost 3 bases and the J segment 4 bases; nucleotides outside the gene matches: 7. The CDR3 is made up of 14 amino acids. The full variable domain, rest sourced from reference TRBV29-1 and TRBJ2-5, is SAVISQKPSRDICQRGTSLTIQCQVDSQVTMMFWYRQQPGQSLTLIATANQGSEATYESGFVIDKFPISRPNLTFSTLTVSNMSPEDSSIYLCSVDVAGGRETQYFGPGTRLLVL.